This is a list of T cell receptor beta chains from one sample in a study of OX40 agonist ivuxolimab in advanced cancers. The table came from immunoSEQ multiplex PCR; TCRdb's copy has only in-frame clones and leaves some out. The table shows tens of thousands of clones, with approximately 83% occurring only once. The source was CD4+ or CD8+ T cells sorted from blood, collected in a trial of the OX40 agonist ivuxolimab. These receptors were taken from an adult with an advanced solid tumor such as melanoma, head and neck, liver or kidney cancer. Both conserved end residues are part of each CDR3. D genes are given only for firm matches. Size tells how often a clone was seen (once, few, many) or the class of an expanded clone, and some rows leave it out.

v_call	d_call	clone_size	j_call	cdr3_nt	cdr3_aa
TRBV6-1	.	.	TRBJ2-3	TGTGCCAGCAGTGATTCCAGATCGGTGGATACGCAGTATTTT	CASSDSRSVDTQYF
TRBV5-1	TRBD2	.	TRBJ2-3	TGCGCCAGCAGCTGGCGGACTAGCGGGAGAGGTTTGATGCGCGACACAGATACGCAGTATTTT	CASSWRTSGRGLMRDTDTQYF
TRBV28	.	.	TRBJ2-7	TGTGCCAGCAGTTTGAGGGTTGACGGGGTCTACGAGCAGTACTTC	CASSLRVDGVYEQYF
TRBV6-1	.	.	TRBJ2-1	TGTGCCAGCAGTGAAGCGCACGGCAACTACAATGAGCAGTTCTTC	CASSEAHGNYNEQFF
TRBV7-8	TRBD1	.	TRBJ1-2	TGTGCCAGCAGCTTAGGGACAGGCGCCCTTAACTATGGCTACACCTTC	CASSLGTGALNYGYTF
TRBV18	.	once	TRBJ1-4	TGTGCCAGCTCACTCACAGGGATGGCTAATGAAAAACTGTTTTTT	CASSLTGMANEKLFF
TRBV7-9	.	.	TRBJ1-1	TGTGCCAGCAGCCCTTTAGGGAACACTGAAGCTTTCTTT	CASSPLGNTEAFF
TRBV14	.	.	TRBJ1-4	TGTGCCAGCAGCCAAACGCAGGGGCTTAATGAAAAACTGTTTTTT	CASSQTQGLNEKLFF
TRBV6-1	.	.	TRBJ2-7	TGTGCCACCAGGGACACCTCCTACGAGCAGTACTTC	CATRDTSYEQYF
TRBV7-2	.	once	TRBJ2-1	TGTGCCAGCAGCTTAGTCAGGGGAGATGAGCAGTTCTTC	CASSLVRGDEQFF
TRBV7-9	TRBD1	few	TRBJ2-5	TGTGCCAGCAGCTTATTGACAGGGGTGAGCGAAACCCAGTACTTC	CASSLLTGVSETQYF
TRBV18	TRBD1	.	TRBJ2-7	TGTGCCAGCTCACCAGGTGCAGGGGGCGACGAGCAGTACTTC	CASSPGAGGDEQYF
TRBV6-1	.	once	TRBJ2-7	TGTGCCAGCAGTTTTTTAACGGCCTCCTCCTACGAGCAGTACTTC	CASSFLTASSYEQYF
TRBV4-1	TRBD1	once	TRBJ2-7	TGCGCCAGCAGCCAAGTGTCCAGGGGGAACGAGCAGTACTTC	CASSQVSRGNEQYF
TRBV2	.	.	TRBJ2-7	TGTGCCAGCAGACGTTTGGGGAACACCTACGAGCAGTACTTC	CASRRLGNTYEQYF